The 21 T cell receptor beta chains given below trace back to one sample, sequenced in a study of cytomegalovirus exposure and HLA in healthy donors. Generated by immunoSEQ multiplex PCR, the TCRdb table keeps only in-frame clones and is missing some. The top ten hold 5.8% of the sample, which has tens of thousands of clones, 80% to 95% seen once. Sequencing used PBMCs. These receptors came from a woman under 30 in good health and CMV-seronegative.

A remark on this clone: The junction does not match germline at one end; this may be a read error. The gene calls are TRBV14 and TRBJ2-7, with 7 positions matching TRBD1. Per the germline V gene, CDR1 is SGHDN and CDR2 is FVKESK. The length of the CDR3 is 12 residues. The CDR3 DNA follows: TGTGCCAGCAGCCAAGGGGGCCCGGACAGGAACTTC. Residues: CASSQGGPDRNF.

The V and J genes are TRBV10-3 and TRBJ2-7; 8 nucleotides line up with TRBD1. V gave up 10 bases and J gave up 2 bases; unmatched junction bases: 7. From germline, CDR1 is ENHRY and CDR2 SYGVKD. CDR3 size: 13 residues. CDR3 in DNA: TGTGCCACGATGACAGGGGAAACCTACGAGCAGTACTTC. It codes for CATMTGETYEQYF.

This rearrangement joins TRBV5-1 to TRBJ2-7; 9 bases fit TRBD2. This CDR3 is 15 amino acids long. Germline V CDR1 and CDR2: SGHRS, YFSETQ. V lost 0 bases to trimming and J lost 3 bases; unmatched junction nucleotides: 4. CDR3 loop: CASSLVAGAVYEQYF. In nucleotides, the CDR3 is TGCGCCAGCAGCTTGGTAGCGGGAGCCGTCTACGAGCAGTACTTC.

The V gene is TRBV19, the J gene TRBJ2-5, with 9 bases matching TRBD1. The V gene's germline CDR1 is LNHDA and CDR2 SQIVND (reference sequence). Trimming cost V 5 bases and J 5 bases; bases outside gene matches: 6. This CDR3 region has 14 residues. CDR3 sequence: CASSSTGGSETQYF. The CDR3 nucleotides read TGTGCCAGTAGTTCCACAGGGGGCAGTGAGACCCAGTACTTC.

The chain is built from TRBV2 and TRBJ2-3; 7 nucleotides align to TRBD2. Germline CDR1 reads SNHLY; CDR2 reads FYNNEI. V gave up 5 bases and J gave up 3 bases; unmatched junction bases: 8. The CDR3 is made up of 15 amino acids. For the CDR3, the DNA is TGTGCCAGCAGTCTGACTAGCCGAGGGACAGATACGCAGTATTTT. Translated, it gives CASSLTSRGTDTQYF.

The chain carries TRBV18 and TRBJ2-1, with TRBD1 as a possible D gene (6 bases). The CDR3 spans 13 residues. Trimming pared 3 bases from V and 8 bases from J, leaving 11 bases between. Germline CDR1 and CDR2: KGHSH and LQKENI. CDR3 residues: CASSPPDSYEQFF. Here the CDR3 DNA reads TGTGCCAGCTCACCCCCGGACAGTTATGAGCAGTTCTTC.

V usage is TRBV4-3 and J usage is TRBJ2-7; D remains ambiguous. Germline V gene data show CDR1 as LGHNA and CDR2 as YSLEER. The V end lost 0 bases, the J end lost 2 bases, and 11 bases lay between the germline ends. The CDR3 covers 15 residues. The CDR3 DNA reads TGCGCCAGCAGCCAAGAAGCTCACGGAGCCTACGAGCAGTACGTC. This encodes CASSQEAHGAYEQYV.

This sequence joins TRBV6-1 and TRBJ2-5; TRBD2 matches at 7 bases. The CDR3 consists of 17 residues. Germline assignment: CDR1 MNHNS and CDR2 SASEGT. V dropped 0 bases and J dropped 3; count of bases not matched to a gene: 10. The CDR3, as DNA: TGTGCCAGCAGTGAAGCGTGGGGGAGGGCCTGGGAAGAGACCCAGTACTTC. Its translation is CASSEAWGRAWEETQYF.

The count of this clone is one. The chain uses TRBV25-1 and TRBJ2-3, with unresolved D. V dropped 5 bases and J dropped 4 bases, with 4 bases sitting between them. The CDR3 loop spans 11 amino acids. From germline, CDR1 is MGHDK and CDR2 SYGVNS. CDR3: CASSLSDTQYF. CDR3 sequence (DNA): TGTGCCAGCAGTCTATCAGATACGCAGTATTTT.

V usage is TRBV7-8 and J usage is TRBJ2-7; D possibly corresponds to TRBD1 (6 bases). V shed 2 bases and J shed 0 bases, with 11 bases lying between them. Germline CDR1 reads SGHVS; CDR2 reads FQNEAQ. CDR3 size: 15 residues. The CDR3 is CASSLQQGPSYEQYF. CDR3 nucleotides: TGTGCCAGCAGCTTACAACAGGGCCCCTCCTACGAGCAGTACTTC. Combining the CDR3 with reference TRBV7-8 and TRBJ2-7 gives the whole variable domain GAGVSQSPRYKVAKRGQDVALRCDPISGHVSLFWYQQALGQGPEFLTYFQNEAQLDKSGLPSDRFFAERPEGSVSTLKIQRTQQEDSAVYLCASSLQQGPSYEQYFGPGTRLTVT.

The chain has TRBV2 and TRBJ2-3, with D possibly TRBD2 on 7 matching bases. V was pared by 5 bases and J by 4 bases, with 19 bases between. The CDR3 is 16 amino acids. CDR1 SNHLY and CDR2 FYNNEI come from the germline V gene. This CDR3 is CASSFVRGGRADTQYF. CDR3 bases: TGTGCCAGCAGTTTCGTTAGGGGGGGCCGCGCAGATACGCAGTATTTT.

In DNA, the CDR3 is TGTGCCAGCACTTCCAGGACAAGCAACACTGAAGCTTTCTTT. This sequence encodes CASTSRTSNTEAFF. V is TRBV27 and J is TRBJ1-1, with D possibly TRBD1 on 5 matching bases. V was cut by 7 bases and J by 2 bases, with 14 bases left in between. Germline assignment: CDR1 MNHEY and CDR2 SMNVEV (reference sequence). The CDR3 loop spans 14 amino acids.

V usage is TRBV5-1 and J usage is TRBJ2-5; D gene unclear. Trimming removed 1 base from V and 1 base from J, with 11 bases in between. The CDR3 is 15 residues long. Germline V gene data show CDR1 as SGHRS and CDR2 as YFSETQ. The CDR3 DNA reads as TGCGCCAGCAGCTTGCTGGGCCCACCCCAAGAGACCCAGTACTTC. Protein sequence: CASSLLGPPQETQYF.

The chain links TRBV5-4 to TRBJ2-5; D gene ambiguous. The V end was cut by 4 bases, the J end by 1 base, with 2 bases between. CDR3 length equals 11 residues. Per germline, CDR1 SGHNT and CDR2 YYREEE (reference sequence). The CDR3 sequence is CASSRQETQYF. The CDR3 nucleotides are TGTGCCAGCAGCCGCCAAGAGACCCAGTACTTC.

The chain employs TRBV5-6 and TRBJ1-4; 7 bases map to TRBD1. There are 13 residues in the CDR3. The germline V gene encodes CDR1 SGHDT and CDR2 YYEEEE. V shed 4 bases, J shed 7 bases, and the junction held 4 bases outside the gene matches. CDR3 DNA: TGTGCCAGCAGCCCGACAGGGAGTGAAAAACTGTTTTTT. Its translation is CASSPTGSEKLFF.

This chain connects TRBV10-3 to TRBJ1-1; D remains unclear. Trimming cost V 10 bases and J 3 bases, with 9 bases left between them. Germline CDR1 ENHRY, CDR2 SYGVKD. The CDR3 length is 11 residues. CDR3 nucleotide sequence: TGTGCCACCGGAGGGCACACTGAAGCTTTCTTT. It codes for CATGGHTEAFF.

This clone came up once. CDR3 sequence (DNA): TGTGCCTGGAGTGTATCCGTGCCCGGGAGGAATCAGCCCCAGCATTTT. Amino acid sequence: CAWSVSVPGRNQPQHF. The chain joins TRBV30 to TRBJ1-5; D unresolved. This CDR3 contains 16 residues. Trimming shortened V by 0 bases and J by 4 bases, and 16 bases separated the two germline ends. Germline-derived CDR1 and CDR2 are GTSNPN and SVGIG (reference sequence).

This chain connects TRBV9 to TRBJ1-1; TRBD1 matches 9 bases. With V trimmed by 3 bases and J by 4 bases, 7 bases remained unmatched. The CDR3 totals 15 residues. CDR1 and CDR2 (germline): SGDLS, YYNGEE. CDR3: CASSAEDRGGTEAFF. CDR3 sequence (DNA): TGTGCCAGCAGCGCCGAGGACAGGGGAGGCACTGAAGCTTTCTTT.

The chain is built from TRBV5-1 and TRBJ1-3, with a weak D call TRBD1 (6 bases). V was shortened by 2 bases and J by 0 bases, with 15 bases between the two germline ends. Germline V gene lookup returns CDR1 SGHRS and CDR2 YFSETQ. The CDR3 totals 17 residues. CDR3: CASSFDRQAISGNTIYF. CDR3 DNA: TGCGCCAGCAGCTTCGACCGACAGGCCATCTCTGGAAACACCATATATTTT.

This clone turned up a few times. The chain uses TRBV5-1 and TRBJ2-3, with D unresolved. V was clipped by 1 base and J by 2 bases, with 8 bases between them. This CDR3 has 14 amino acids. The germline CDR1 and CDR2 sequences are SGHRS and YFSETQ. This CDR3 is CASSLSSPTDTQYF. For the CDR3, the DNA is TGCGCCAGCAGCTTGTCTAGTCCCACAGATACGCAGTATTTT.

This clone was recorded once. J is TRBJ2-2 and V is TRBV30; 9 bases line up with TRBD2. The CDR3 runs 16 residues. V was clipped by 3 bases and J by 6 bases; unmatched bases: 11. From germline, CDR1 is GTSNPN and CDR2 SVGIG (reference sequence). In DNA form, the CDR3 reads TGTGCCTGGAGGGCGGGAGGGTATTCTTGGGCCGGGGAGCTGTTTTTT. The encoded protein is CAWRAGGYSWAGELFF. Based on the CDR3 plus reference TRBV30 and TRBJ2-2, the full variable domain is SQTIHQWPATLVQPVGSPLSLECTVEGTSNPNLYWYRQAAGRGLQLLFYSVGIGQISSEVPQNLSASRPQDRQFILSSKKLLLSDSGFYLCAWRAGGYSWAGELFFGEGSRLTVL.